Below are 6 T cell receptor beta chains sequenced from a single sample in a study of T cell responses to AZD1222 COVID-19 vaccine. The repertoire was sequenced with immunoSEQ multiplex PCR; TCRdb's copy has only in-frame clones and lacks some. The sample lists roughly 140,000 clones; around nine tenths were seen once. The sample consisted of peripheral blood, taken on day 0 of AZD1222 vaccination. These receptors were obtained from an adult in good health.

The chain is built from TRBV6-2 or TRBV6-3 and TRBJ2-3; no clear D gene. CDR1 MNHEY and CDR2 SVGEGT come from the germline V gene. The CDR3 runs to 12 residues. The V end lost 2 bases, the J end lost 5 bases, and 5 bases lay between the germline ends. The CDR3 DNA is TGTGCCAGCAGTTACCTTGGAGATACGCAGTATTTT. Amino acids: CASSYLGDTQYF.

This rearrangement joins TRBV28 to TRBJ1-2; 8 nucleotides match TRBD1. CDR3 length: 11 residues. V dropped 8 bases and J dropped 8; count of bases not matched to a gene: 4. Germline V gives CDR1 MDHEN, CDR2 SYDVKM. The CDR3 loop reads CASARGPGYTF. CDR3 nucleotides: TGTGCCAGCGCCAGGGGGCCCGGCTACACCTTC.

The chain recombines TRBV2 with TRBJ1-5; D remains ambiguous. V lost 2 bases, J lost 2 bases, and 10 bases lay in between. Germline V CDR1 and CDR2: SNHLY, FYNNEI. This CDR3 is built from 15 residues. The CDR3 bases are TGTGCCAGCAGTGAATCCTATCAGGGCAATCAGCCCCAGCATTTT. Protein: CASSESYQGNQPQHF.

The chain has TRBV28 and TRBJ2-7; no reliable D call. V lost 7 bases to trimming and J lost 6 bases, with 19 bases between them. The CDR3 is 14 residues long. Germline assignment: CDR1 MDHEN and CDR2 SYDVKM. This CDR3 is CASISPGLGFEQYF. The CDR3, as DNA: TGTGCCAGCATTTCTCCCGGCCTCGGGTTCGAGCAGTACTTC.

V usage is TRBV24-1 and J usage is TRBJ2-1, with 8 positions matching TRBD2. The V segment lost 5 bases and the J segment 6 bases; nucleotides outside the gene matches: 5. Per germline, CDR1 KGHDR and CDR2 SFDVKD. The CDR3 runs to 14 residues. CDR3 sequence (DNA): TGTGCCACCAGTGCCCCGGGACTAGTCAATGAGCAGTTCTTC. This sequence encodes CATSAPGLVNEQFF.

The CDR3 protein is CATSDSRGPVTEAFF. The CDR3 DNA is TGTGCCACCAGTGATTCCAGGGGGCCGGTCACTGAAGCTTTCTTT. The chain links TRBV24-1 to TRBJ1-1; 8 positions match TRBD1. Germline V gives CDR1 KGHDR, CDR2 SFDVKD. V was clipped by 2 bases and J by 4 bases; unmatched bases: 5. The CDR3 has 15 amino acids.